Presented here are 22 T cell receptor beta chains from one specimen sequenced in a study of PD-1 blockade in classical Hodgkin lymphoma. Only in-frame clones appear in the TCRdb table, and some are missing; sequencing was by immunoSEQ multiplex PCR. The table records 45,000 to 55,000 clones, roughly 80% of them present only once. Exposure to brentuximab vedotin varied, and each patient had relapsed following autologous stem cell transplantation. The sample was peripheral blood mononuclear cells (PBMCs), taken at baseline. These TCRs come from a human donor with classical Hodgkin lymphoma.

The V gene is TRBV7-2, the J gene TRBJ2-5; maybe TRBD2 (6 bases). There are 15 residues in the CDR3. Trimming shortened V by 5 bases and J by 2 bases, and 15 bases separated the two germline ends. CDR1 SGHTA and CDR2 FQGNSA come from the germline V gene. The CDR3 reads CASSRQGGFQETQYF. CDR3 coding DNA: TGTGCCAGCAGCCGACAAGGAGGGTTTCAAGAGACCCAGTACTTC. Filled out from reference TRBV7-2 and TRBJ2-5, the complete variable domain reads GAGVSQSPSNKVTEKGKDVELRCDPISGHTALYWYRQSLGQGLEFLIYFQGNSAPDKSGLPSDRFSAERTGGSVSTLTIQRTQQEDSAVYLCASSRQGGFQETQYFGPGTRLLVL.

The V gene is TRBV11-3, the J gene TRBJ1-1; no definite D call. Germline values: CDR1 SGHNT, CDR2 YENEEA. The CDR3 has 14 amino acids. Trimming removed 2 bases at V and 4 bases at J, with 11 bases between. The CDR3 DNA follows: TGTGCCAGCAGCTTATGGGCTAAGAGCACTGAAGCTTTCTTT. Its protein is CASSLWAKSTEAFF.

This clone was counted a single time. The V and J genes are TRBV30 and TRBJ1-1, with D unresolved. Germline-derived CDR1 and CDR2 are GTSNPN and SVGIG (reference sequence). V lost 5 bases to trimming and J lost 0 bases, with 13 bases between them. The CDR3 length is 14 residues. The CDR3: CAWGSGLMNTEAFF. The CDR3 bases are TGTGCCTGGGGATCAGGTCTGATGAACACTGAAGCTTTCTTT.

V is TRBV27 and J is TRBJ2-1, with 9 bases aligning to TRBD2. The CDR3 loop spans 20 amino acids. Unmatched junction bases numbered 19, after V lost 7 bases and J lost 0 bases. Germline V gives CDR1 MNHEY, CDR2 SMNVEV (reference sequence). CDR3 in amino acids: CASTSGLAGSTGSSYNEQFF. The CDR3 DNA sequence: TGTGCCAGCACCTCAGGCCTAGCGGGATCAACGGGTAGCTCCTACAATGAGCAGTTCTTC.

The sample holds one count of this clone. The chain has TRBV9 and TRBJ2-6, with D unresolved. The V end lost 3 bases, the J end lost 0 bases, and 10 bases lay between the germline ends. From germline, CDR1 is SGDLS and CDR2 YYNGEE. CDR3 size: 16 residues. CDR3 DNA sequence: TGTGCCAGCAGCGCCCGACCGGTCTCTGGGGCCAACGTCCTGACTTTC. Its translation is CASSARPVSGANVLTF.

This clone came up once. The CDR3 bases are TGTGCCAGCGCCCCGCCCGGGACATTAAAAGGCGGGGAGCTGTTTTTT. Its protein is CASAPPGTLKGGELFF. This chain connects TRBV9 to TRBJ2-2; weak D call: TRBD1 (6 bases). Trimming removed 7 bases from V and 7 bases from J, with 23 bases in between. The CDR3 is 16 residues long. The V gene's germline CDR1 is SGDLS and CDR2 YYNGEE. The full variable domain, completed using reference TRBV9 and TRBJ2-2, is DSGVTQTPKHLITATGQRVTLRCSPRSGDLSVYWYQQSLDQGLQFLIQYYNGEERAKGNILERFSAQQFPDLHSELNLSSLELGDSALYFCASAPPGTLKGGELFFGEGSRLTVL.

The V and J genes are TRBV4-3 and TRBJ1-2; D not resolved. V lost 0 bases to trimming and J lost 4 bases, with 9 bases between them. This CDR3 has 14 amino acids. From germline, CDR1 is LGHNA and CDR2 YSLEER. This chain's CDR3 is CASSQETSPYGYTF. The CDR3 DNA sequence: TGCGCCAGCAGCCAAGAGACATCGCCCTATGGCTACACCTTC.

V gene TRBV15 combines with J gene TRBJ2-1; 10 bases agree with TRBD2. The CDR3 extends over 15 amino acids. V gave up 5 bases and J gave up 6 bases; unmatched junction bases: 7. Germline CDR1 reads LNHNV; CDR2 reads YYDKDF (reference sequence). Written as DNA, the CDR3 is TGTGCCACCAGCCGAGGACTAGCGGACCTCAATGAGCAGTTCTTC. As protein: CATSRGLADLNEQFF.

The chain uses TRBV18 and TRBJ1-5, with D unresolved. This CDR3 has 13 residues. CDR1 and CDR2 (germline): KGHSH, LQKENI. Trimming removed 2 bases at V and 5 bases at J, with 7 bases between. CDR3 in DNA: TGTGCCAGCTCACCAGGGAGGGATCAGCCCCAGCATTTT. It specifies CASSPGRDQPQHF. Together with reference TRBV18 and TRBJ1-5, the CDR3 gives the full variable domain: NAGVMQNPRHLVRRRGQEARLRCSPMKGHSHVYWYRQLPEEGLKFMVYLQKENIIDESGMPKERFSAEFPKEGPSILRIQQVVRGDSAAYFCASSPGRDQPQHFGDGTRLSIL.

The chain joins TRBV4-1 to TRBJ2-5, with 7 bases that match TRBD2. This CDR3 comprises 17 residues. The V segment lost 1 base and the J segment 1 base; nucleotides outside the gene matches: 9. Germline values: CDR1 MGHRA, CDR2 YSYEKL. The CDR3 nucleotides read TGCGCCAGCAGCCAAGTTTTGGCGGGAGAAGCCCAAGAGACCCAGTACTTC. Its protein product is CASSQVLAGEAQETQYF.

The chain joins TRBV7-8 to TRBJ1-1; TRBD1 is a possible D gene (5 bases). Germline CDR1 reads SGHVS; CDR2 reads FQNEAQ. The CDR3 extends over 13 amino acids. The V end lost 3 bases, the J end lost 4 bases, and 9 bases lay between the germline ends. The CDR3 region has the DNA TGTGCCAGCAGCTTTGGGGGAAGCACTGAAGCTTTCTTT. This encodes CASSFGGSTEAFF.

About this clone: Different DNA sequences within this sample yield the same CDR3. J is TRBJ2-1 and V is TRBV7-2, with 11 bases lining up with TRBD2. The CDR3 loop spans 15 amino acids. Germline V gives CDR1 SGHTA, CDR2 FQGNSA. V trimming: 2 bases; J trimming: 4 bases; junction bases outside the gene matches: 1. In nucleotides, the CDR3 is TGTGCCAGCAGCTTAACTAGCGGGAGATACAATGAGCAGTTCTTC. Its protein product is CASSLTSGRYNEQFF.

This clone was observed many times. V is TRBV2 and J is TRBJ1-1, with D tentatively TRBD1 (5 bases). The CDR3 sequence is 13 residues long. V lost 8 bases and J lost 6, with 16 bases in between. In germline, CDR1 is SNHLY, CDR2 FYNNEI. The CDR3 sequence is CASGGRLGPEAFF. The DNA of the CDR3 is TGTGCCAGCGGGGGACGGCTGGGACCTGAAGCTTTCTTT.

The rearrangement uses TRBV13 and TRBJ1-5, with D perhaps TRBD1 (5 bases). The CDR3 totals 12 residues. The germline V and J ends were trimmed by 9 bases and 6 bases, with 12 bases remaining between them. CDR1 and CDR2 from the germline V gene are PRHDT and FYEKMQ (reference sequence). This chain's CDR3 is CASSQEGQPQHF. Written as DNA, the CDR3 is TGTGCCAGTTCACAGGAAGGTCAGCCCCAGCATTTT.

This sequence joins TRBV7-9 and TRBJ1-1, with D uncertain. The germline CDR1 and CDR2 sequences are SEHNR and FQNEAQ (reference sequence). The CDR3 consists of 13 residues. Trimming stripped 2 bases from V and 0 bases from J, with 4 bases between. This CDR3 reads CASSLFLNTEAFF. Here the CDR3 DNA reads TGTGCCAGCAGCTTATTCTTGAACACTGAAGCTTTCTTT.

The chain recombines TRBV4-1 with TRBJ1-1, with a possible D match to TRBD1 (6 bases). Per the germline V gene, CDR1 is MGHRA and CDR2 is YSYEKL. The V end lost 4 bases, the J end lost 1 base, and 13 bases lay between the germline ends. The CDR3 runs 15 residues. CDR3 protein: CASSPRWGQNTEAFF. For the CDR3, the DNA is TGCGCCAGCAGCCCTCGCTGGGGGCAGAACACTGAAGCTTTCTTT.

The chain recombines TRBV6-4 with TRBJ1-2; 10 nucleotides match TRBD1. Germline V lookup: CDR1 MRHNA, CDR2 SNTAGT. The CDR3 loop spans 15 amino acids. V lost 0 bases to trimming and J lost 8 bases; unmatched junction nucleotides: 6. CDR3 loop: CASSDSPGTGDGYTF. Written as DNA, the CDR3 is TGTGCCAGCAGTGACTCCCCCGGGACAGGGGACGGCTACACCTTC.

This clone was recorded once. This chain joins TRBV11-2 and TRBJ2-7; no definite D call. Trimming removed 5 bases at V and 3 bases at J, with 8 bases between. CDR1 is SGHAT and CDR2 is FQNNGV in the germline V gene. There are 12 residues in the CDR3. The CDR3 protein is CASSPRIYEQYV. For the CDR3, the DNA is TGTGCCAGCAGCCCAAGGATCTACGAGCAGTACGTC.

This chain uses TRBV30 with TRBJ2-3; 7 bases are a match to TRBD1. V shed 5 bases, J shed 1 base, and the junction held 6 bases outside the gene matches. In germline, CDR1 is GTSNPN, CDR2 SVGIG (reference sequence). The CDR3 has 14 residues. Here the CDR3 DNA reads TGTGCCTGGGCCCATACAGGGGGCACAGATACGCAGTATTTT. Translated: CAWAHTGGTDTQYF.

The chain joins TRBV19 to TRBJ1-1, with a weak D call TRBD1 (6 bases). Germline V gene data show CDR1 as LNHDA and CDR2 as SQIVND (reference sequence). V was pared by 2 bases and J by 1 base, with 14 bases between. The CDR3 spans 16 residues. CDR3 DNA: TGTGCCAGTAGTATAAAGACAGGTAGAGGGAACACTGAAGCTTTCTTT. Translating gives CASSIKTGRGNTEAFF.

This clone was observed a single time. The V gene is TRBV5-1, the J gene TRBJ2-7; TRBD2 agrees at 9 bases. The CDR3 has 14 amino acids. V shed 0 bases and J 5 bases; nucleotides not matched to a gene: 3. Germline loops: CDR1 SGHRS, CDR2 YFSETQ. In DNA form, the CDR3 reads TGCGCCAGCAGCTTGGTGCGGGAGGGGGACGAGCAGTACTTC. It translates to CASSLVREGDEQYF.

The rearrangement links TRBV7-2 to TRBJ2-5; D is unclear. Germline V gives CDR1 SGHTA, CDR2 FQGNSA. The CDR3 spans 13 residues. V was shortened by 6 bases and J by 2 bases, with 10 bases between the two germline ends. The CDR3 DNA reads TGTGCCAGCAGATTGATAAGTCAAGAGACCCAGTACTTC. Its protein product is CASRLISQETQYF.